This TCR beta chain was sequenced for a study of blood T cells in healthy people across ages. The donors, healthy Caucasians from Russia, were aged roughly 6 to 90. Then a second PCR, running about 7 to 11 cycles, was carried out with a sample-barcoded 5' primer and a J-beta primer mix. The template-switch adaptor, which had 12 random nucleotides, put a tag on each cDNA molecule. TCRdb recomputed calls from the 5' RACE reads with MiXCR, one row per CDR3 protein. The data contain hundreds of thousands of distinct CDR3 sequences, about 21% of them seen just once; the ten biggest clones take up 3.5% to 4%. The sample taken for sequencing was blood. The TCR originated in a man in his 70s in good health.

The CDR3 spells CASSPDRVGNEQFF. The DNA for the CDR3 is TGCGCCAGCAGCCCTGACAGGGTTGGTAATGAGCAGTTCTTC. V and J are TRBV5-1 and TRBJ2-1; TRBD1 agrees at 7 bases. J was trimmed by 7 bases and V by 4 bases; bases with no gene match: 8. Germline assignment: CDR1 SGHRS and CDR2 YFSETQ. This CDR3 region has 14 residues.